These T cell receptor beta chains were read from a single sample in a study of blood T cell repertoires in COVID-19. Repertoires were generated with immunoSEQ multiplex PCR, while TCRdb's copy carries only in-frame clones and drops some. Counted here are about 70,000 clones, about 92% occurring once; the ten biggest clones make up 8% to 10%. The sample comprised peripheral blood. These receptors were obtained from a human donor in a cohort sampled during active COVID-19. The CDR3 runs from the conserved cysteine through the conserved F or W. D genes are given only for firm matches. Only part of the rows carry a size: once, few, many, or a class if the clone is expanded.

cdr3_length | j_call | d_call | v_call | clone_size | cdr3_aa | cdr3_nt
16 | TRBJ2-2 | NA | TRBV27 | NA | CASSLQREVYTGELFF | TGTGCCAGCAGTTTACAACGGGAAGTTTACACCGGGGAGCTGTTTTTT
16 | TRBJ1-4 | TRBD1 | TRBV6-6 | NA | CASSPDPHRGNEKLFF | TGTGCCAGCAGCCCCGATCCTCACAGGGGTAATGAAAAACTGTTTTTT
15 | TRBJ2-7 | TRBD1 | TRBV27 | NA | CASTNRGTDPYEQYF | TGTGCCAGCACTAACAGGGGGACAGATCCCTACGAGCAGTACTTC
14 | TRBJ2-5 | TRBD1 | TRBV30 | NA | CAQQTGTVGETQYF | TGTGCCCAACAGACAGGGACGGTTGGGGAGACCCAGTACTTC
16 | TRBJ1-1 | TRBD1 | TRBV27 | NA | CASSLGTGGSNTEAFF | TGTGCCAGCAGTTTAGGGACAGGGGGCTCCAACACTGAAGCTTTCTTT
15 | TRBJ2-1 | TRBD2 | TRBV4-3 | NA | CASSPHSGTAGEQFF | TGCGCCAGCAGCCCTCATAGCGGGACGGCGGGTGAGCAGTTCTTC
14 | TRBJ1-2 | TRBD1 | TRBV9 | NA | CASSVGDRGLGYTF | TGTGCCAGCAGCGTAGGGGACAGGGGCCTTGGCTACACCTTC
16 | TRBJ2-7 | TRBD2 | TRBV3-1/TRBV3-2 | NA | CASSHRTSGIGGEQYF | TGTGCCAGCAGCCACCGGACTAGCGGGATAGGGGGCGAGCAGTACTTC
16 | TRBJ2-1 | TRBD2 | TRBV28 | NA | CASSPLLAGGWNEQFF | TGTGCCAGCAGTCCACTACTAGCGGGAGGGTGGAATGAGCAGTTCTTC
15 | TRBJ2-7 | TRBD1 | TRBV2 | NA | CASSERTGGWYEQYF | TGTGCCAGCAGTGAACGTACAGGGGGCTGGTACGAGCAGTACTTC
16 | TRBJ2-5 | NA | TRBV21-1 | NA | CASSTGTSGSKETQYF | TGTGCCAGCAGCACCGGGACTAGCGGTAGCAAAGAGACCCAGTACTTC
14 | TRBJ2-7 | NA | TRBV4-3 | few | CASSQDLEGYEQYF | TGCGCCAGCAGCCAAGATCTCGAGGGATACGAGCAGTACTTC
15 | TRBJ2-3 | TRBD1 | TRBV18 | NA | CASSPGTGRADTQYF | TGTGCCAGCTCACCTGGGACAGGGCGGGCAGATACGCAGTATTTT
14 | TRBJ2-5 | NA | TRBV5-8 | NA | CASSLPTPPETQYF | TGTGCCAGCAGCTTACCGACACCGCCAGAGACCCAGTACTTC
13 | TRBJ2-3 | NA | TRBV11-3 | NA | CASSLAGQHTQYF | TGTGCCAGCAGCTTAGCAGGACAGCATACGCAGTATTTT